The 20 T cell receptor beta chains in this list originate from one sample, sequenced in a study of blood T cell repertoires in COVID-19. Profiled with immunoSEQ multiplex PCR; TCRdb holds only in-frame clones, not every one. The sample includes roughly 200,000 clones, 65% to 90% of them seen just once. Input material: PBMCs or T cells enriched from blood (not recorded which). The receptors originated from a woman younger than 45 who had been exposed to COVID-19.

The chain has TRBV3-1 (or the pseudogene TRBV3-2) and TRBJ2-3, with 13 bases that match TRBD2. This CDR3 spans 16 amino acids. The V and J ends lost 4 bases and 1 base, in that order; junction bases with no gene match: 2. CDR1 and CDR2 from the germline V gene are LGHDT and YNNKEL (reference sequence). CDR3 protein: CASSPGLAGGTDTQYF. The DNA of the CDR3 is TGTGCCAGCAGCCCCGGACTAGCGGGGGGCACAGATACGCAGTATTTT.

The chain employs TRBV19 and TRBJ1-1, with D uncertain. CDR1 and CDR2 from the germline V gene are LNHDA and SQIVND (reference sequence). The CDR3 spans 18 residues. With 5 bases removed from V and 0 bases from J, the gap between germline ends came to 22 bases. The CDR3, as DNA: TGTGCCAGTAGTCCCTCAGGATTTGGTGCAATTATGAACACTGAAGCTTTCTTT. This translates into CASSPSGFGAIMNTEAFF.

This clone occurred once. The chain carries TRBV7-6 and TRBJ2-3; possibly TRBD2 for D (6 bases). Germline V CDR1 and CDR2: SGHVS, FNYEAQ. The CDR3 runs to 15 residues. Deletions cut 3 bases from V and 2 bases from J, with 12 bases between. The CDR3 sequence: CASSFTRDFTDTQYF. The DNA of the CDR3 is TGTGCCAGCAGCTTTACCCGGGACTTCACAGATACGCAGTATTTT. Based on the CDR3 plus reference TRBV7-6 and TRBJ2-3, the full variable domain is GAGVSQSPRYKVTKRGQDVALRCDPISGHVSLYWYRQALGQGPEFLTYFNYEAQQDKSGLPNDRFSAERPEGSISTLTIQRTEQRDSAMYRCASSFTRDFTDTQYFGPGTRLTVL.

The genes are TRBV20-1 and TRBJ1-5, with 7 bases matching TRBD1. V was clipped by 7 bases and J by 11 bases; unmatched bases: 8. Germline V gene sequence: CDR1 DFQATT, CDR2 SNEGSKA (reference sequence). This CDR3 has 11 amino acids. CDR3 loop: CSGTTGPSQHF. The CDR3 DNA reads as TGCAGTGGAACGACAGGGCCGTCCCAGCATTTT.

Here the CDR3 DNA reads TGTGCCAGCAGCTTACTTGGCGGGGGATACAATGAGCAGTTCTTC. This codes for CASSLLGGGYNEQFF. This sequence joins TRBV7-3 and TRBJ2-1; 7 positions match TRBD2. From germline, CDR1 is SGHTA and CDR2 FQGTGA. V lost 2 bases to trimming and J lost 4 bases; unmatched junction nucleotides: 5. CDR3 length: 15 residues.

The CDR3 spells CATGQGNTIYF. CDR3 coding DNA: TGTGCCACCGGACAGGGAAACACCATATATTTT. The V and J genes are TRBV19 and TRBJ1-3; maybe TRBD1 (6 bases). The V end lost 10 bases, the J end lost 4 bases, and 8 bases lay between the germline ends. This CDR3 is 11 amino acids long. Germline assignment: CDR1 LNHDA and CDR2 SQIVND (reference sequence).

This chain joins TRBV9 and TRBJ1-4; 10 bases agree with TRBD1. There are 15 residues in the CDR3. The junction had 5 bases not matched to a gene; V was cut back by 3 bases and J by 6 bases. The germline CDR1 and CDR2 sequences are SGDLS and YYNGEE. This CDR3 is CASSAGGQGYEKLFF. CDR3 coding DNA: TGTGCCAGCAGCGCTGGGGGACAGGGGTATGAAAAACTGTTTTTT. The whole variable domain, remainder taken from reference TRBV9 and TRBJ1-4, is DSGVTQTPKHLITATGQRVTLRCSPRSGDLSVYWYQQSLDQGLQFLIQYYNGEERAKGNILERFSAQQFPDLHSELNLSSLELGDSALYFCASSAGGQGYEKLFFGSGTQLSVL.

This chain joins TRBV5-1 and TRBJ2-7, with TRBD1 identical over 9 bases. CDR1 and CDR2 from the germline V gene are SGHRS and YFSETQ. Germline trimming cut 2 bases from V and 3 bases from J; bases unmatched to any gene: 3. CDR3 length: 14 amino acids. This chain's CDR3 is CASSFRTGDYEQYF. Written as DNA, the CDR3 is TGCGCCAGCAGCTTTAGGACAGGGGACTACGAGCAGTACTTC.

This clone has more than one count but fewer than ten. The chain recombines TRBV7-9 with TRBJ1-1; D call uncertain. The V end was cut by 1 base, the J end by 1 base, with 7 bases between. The germline V gene has CDR1 SEHNR and CDR2 FQNEAQ (reference sequence). The CDR3 sequence is 14 residues long. CDR3 sequence (DNA): TGTGCCAGCAGCTTAGGAGGGCGGAACACTGAAGCTTTCTTT. Its translation is CASSLGGRNTEAFF.

This sequence joins TRBV24-1 and TRBJ2-7, with a weak D call TRBD1 (6 bases). Between the trimmed V and J ends, which lost 6 bases and 1 base, there was a span of 15 bases. The CDR3 runs to 15 residues. CDR1 KGHDR and CDR2 SFDVKD come from the germline V gene. The CDR3 reads CATSSGLDRSYEQYF. CDR3 sequence (DNA): TGTGCCACCAGTTCTGGGCTCGACAGGTCCTACGAGCAGTACTTC.

The chain carries TRBV7-3 and TRBJ2-3; TRBD2 aligns across 8 bases. The germline CDR1 and CDR2 sequences are SGHTA and FQGTGA. CDR3 size: 19 residues. With V trimmed by 0 bases and J by 1 base, 12 bases remained unmatched. The CDR3 DNA reads as TGTGCCAGCAGCTTAACCCCCCCCGGGGAAGCGGGGGGCACAGATACGCAGTATTTT. It yields the protein CASSLTPPGEAGGTDTQYF. The whole variable domain, remainder taken from reference TRBV7-3 and TRBJ2-3, is GAGVSQTPSNKVTEKGKYVELRCDPISGHTALYWYRQSLGQGPEFLIYFQGTGAADDSGLPNDRFFAVRPEGSVSTLKIQRTERGDSAVYLCASSLTPPGEAGGTDTQYFGPGTRLTVL.

The V gene is TRBV30, the J gene TRBJ1-4; D is unresolved. The length of the CDR3 is 14 residues. Trimming removed 2 bases from V and 4 bases from J, with 11 bases in between. Germline V gene sequence: CDR1 GTSNPN, CDR2 SVGIG (reference sequence). The CDR3 protein is CAWSQAGNNEKLFF. The DNA of the CDR3 is TGTGCCTGGAGTCAGGCCGGGAATAATGAAAAACTGTTTTTT.

The DNA of the CDR3 is TGTGCCAGCAGCTCCTTAGCGGGGGGGCGGAATGAGCAGTTCTTC. It translates to CASSSLAGGRNEQFF. This chain links TRBV7-9 with TRBJ2-1; TRBD2 matches 11 bases. The CDR3 is 15 residues long. V dropped 4 bases and J dropped 7; count of bases not matched to a gene: 6. CDR1 is SEHNR and CDR2 is FQNEAQ in the germline V gene (reference sequence).

The chain recombines TRBV2 with TRBJ1-5; maybe TRBD1 (6 bases). Deletions cut 2 bases from V and 5 bases from J, with 25 bases between. The CDR3 extends over 19 amino acids. Looked up from germline, CDR1 is SNHLY and CDR2 is FYNNEI. The CDR3 coding sequence is TGTGCCAGCAGTGAATTCGATAGGGGACACGCAGGGCGCGATCAGCCCCAGCATTTT. Translated, it gives CASSEFDRGHAGRDQPQHF.

The chain uses TRBV5-5 and TRBJ1-3, with no clear D. With 5 bases removed from V and 8 bases from J, the gap between germline ends came to 11 bases. In germline, CDR1 is SGHKS, CDR2 YYEKEE (reference sequence). The CDR3 extends over 12 amino acids. The CDR3 region has the DNA TGTGCCAGCAGTTCGACCGGGGACACCATATATTTT. It is translated as CASSSTGDTIYF.

The chain is built from TRBV7-2 and TRBJ1-6; TRBD1 might be the D (5 bases). V was trimmed by 4 bases and J by 4 bases, leaving 11 bases between them. The CDR3 is 15 amino acids. Germline V gene data show CDR1 as SGHTA and CDR2 as FQGNSA. In nucleotides, the CDR3 is TGTGCCAGCAGCTCACCAGCAGGGTATAATTCACCCCTCCACTTT. Protein sequence: CASSSPAGYNSPLHF.

The V call is TRBV2, the J call TRBJ1-2; D unresolved. The CDR3 runs 14 residues. The germline V gene encodes CDR1 SNHLY and CDR2 FYNNEI. Deletions cut 10 bases from V and 9 bases from J, with 24 bases between. CDR3 loop: CAIPHEDHPMSYTF. The CDR3 DNA is TGTGCCATCCCGCATGAGGATCATCCTATGAGCTACACCTTC.

The chain has TRBV4-1 and TRBJ1-3; D gene ambiguous. Trimming took off 1 base at V and 8 bases at J, with 15 bases between the two ends. The CDR3 covers 15 residues. Germline V gene data show CDR1 as MGHRA and CDR2 as YSYEKL. CDR3 loop: CASSQGLSVFDTIYF. Here the CDR3 DNA reads TGCGCCAGCAGCCAAGGACTATCCGTTTTTGACACCATATATTTT.

This chain joins TRBV2 and TRBJ1-1; D uncertain. V was cut by 6 bases and J by 3 bases, with 11 bases left in between. Germline CDR1 is SNHLY and CDR2 is FYNNEI. The length of the CDR3 is 13 residues. The chain's CDR3 is CASSGEGYTEAFF. CDR3 nucleotides: TGTGCCAGCAGCGGGGAAGGATACACTGAAGCTTTCTTT.

The chain combines TRBV19 with TRBJ2-1; maybe TRBD1 (5 bases). CDR3 size: 12 residues. The V gene lost 9 bases and the J gene lost 7 bases, with 13 bases spanning the gap. Germline values: CDR1 LNHDA, CDR2 SQIVND (reference sequence). The DNA for the CDR3 is TGTGCCAGCCTAAGTACAGGAAATGAGCAGTTCTTC. Its protein is CASLSTGNEQFF.